Sequencing of this T cell receptor beta chain was carried out in a study of CD8 T cells in ankylosing spondylitis. The CDR3 has 15 amino acids. J lost 6 bases, V lost 4 bases, and 7 bases had no gene match. The germline V gene encodes CDR1 SGDLS and CDR2 YYNGEE. TCRdb re-derived calls from the 5' RACE reads in MiXCR, one entry per CDR3 protein. Of 380,000 or so distinct CDR3 sequences listed, 20% to 25% are singletons. Concerning this clonotype itself: Antigen specificity is unknown.

Study-wide findings and caveats: About eight highly homologous variants made up a TCR beta motif that seemed to typify ankylosing spondylitis blood. The authors reported significant enrichment of disease-linked clones in matched ankylosing spondylitis synovial fluid.

Sequenced input: blood, either unsorted or a sorted T cell fraction (not recorded which). The V and J genes are TRBV9 and TRBJ1-6, with TRBD1 matching over 7 bases. The sequence came from a male donor with ankylosing spondylitis or in good health (not recorded which). CDR3 in amino acids: CASSTGERLNSPLHF. The CDR3 coding sequence is TGTGCCAGCAGCACAGGGGAGCGGCTTAATTCACCCCTCCACTTT.